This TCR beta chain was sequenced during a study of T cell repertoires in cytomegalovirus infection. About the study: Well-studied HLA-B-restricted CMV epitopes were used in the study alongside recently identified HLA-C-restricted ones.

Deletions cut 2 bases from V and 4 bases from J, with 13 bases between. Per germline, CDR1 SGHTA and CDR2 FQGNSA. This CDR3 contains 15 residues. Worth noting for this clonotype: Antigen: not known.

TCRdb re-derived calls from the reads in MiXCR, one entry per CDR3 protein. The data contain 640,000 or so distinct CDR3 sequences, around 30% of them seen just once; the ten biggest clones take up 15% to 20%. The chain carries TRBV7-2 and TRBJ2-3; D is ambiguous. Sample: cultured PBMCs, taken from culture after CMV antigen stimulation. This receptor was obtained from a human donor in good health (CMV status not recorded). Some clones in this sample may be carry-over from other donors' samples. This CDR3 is CASSLLVGRSDTQYF. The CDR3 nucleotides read TGTGCCAGCAGCTTATTGGTTGGGCGATCAGATACGCAGTATTTT.